The 19 T cell receptor beta chains below come from one sample, sequenced in a study of Ad26.COV2.S vaccination and SARS-CoV-2 variants. The treatment was: 15 to 20 received Ad26.COV2.S at low or high dose, single or two shots; several received placebo; per-sample allocation not given. Sample collection was performed on day 63 after the first vaccine or placebo injection. The repertoire was sequenced with immunoSEQ multiplex PCR; TCRdb's copy has only in-frame clones and lacks some. The data hold approximately 350,000 clones, with roughly 84% observed a single time. Material: peripheral blood, obtained in a trial of Ad26.COV2.S vaccine versus placebo. Receptors were obtained from a person between 18 and 65 years old who received the Ad26.COV2.S COVID-19 vaccine or a placebo.

This chain uses TRBV6-1 with TRBJ2-3; D ambiguous. CDR3 length: 15 residues. V lost 3 bases to trimming and J lost 0 bases, with 10 bases between them. CDR1 is MNHNS, CDR2 SASEGT, per germline. CDR3 protein: CASSEDAPSTDTQYF. The CDR3 DNA sequence: TGTGCCAGCAGTGAGGACGCCCCTAGCACAGATACGCAGTATTTT.

The V and J genes are TRBV11-3 and TRBJ2-1; TRBD1 matches 7 bases. From germline, CDR1 is SGHNT and CDR2 YENEEA. Trimming cost V 5 bases and J 0 bases; bases outside gene matches: 7. This CDR3 region has 16 residues. The chain's CDR3 is CASSLEGASSYNEQFF. As DNA, the CDR3 is TGTGCCAGCAGCCTCGAGGGGGCTAGCTCCTACAATGAGCAGTTCTTC.

The rearrangement joins TRBV6-4 to TRBJ1-5; D remains ambiguous. Trimming pared 6 bases from V and 1 base from J, leaving 10 bases between. The CDR3 is 14 amino acids. CDR1 is MRHNA, CDR2 SNTAGT, per germline. CDR3 nucleotide sequence: TGTGCCAGCAGCCCAACACTGAGCAATCAGCCCCAGCATTTT. Residues: CASSPTLSNQPQHF.

This chain joins TRBV14 and TRBJ2-5, with D perhaps given as TRBD1 or TRBD2 (5 bases each). Trimming pared 3 bases from V and 5 bases from J, leaving 13 bases between. This CDR3 contains 14 residues. The V gene's germline CDR1 is SGHDN and CDR2 FVKESK. Here the CDR3 DNA reads TGTGCCAGCAGCCAGAACGAGGGGAATGAGACCCAGTACTTC. It specifies CASSQNEGNETQYF.

The V gene is TRBV6-5, the J gene TRBJ1-2; D not resolved. Trimming cost V 6 bases and J 5 bases, with 10 bases left between them. The CDR3 covers 12 residues. CDR1 is MNHEY, CDR2 SVGAGI, per germline. DNA for the CDR3: TGTGCCAGCAGACCGAACAGTTATGGCTACACCTTC. It translates to CASRPNSYGYTF.

The chain recombines TRBV6-5 with TRBJ1-2; TRBD1 might be the D (5 bases). Per the germline V gene, CDR1 is MNHEY and CDR2 is SVGAGI. V lost 4 bases and J lost 2, with 14 bases in between. The CDR3 length is 15 residues. CDR3 sequence: CASSSPGRGNYGYTF. CDR3 DNA sequence: TGTGCCAGCAGTTCCCCGGGAAGGGGAAACTATGGCTACACCTTC.

This chain uses TRBV5-6 with TRBJ1-1; TRBD1 agrees at 9 bases. Germline CDR1 and CDR2: SGHDT and YYEEEE. With 2 bases clipped from V and 1 base from J, the junction kept 3 bases outside the gene matches. This CDR3 contains 15 residues. Here the CDR3 reads CASSFRQGGNTEAFF. The CDR3 DNA follows: TGTGCCAGCAGCTTTAGACAGGGGGGGAACACTGAAGCTTTCTTT.

This chain joins TRBV19 and TRBJ1-4; 8 bases agree with TRBD1. Per the germline V gene, CDR1 is LNHDA and CDR2 is SQIVND (reference sequence). There are 14 residues in the CDR3. V lost 7 bases to trimming and J lost 8 bases; unmatched junction nucleotides: 9. In nucleotides, the CDR3 is TGTGCCAGTACCGCGACAGGGGAGGCCGAAAAACTGTTTTTT. It codes for CASTATGEAEKLFF.

This clone was counted only a few times. This rearrangement joins TRBV23-1 to TRBJ1-6; a possible D gene is TRBD1 (6 bases). TRBV23-1 is flagged as an ORF with uncertain function. Trimming left V 3 bases short and J 3 bases short, with 15 bases between. The CDR3 runs to 17 residues. CDR3 sequence reads: CASSHDLTGYYNSPLHF. The DNA of the CDR3 is TGCGCCAGCAGTCACGATCTGACAGGCTACTATAATTCACCCCTCCACTTT.

The V and J genes are TRBV19 and TRBJ2-5; no reliable D call. Per the germline V gene, CDR1 is LNHDA and CDR2 is SQIVND (reference sequence). Trimming took off 6 bases at V and 1 base at J, with 18 bases between the two ends. CDR3 length: 16 amino acids. The CDR3, as DNA: TGTGCCAGTAGCGCCACATGGACCTCGGGCCAAGAGACCCAGTACTTC. Its protein product is CASSATWTSGQETQYF.

The gene calls are TRBV2 and TRBJ1-4; 12 bases are a match to TRBD1. V dropped 7 bases and J dropped 7; count of bases not matched to a gene: 7. CDR3 length: 15 residues. Germline loops: CDR1 SNHLY, CDR2 FYNNEI. In DNA form, the CDR3 reads TGTGCCAGCATAGTGGGGACAGGGGGCGGTGAAAAACTGTTTTTT. Protein: CASIVGTGGGEKLFF.

The chain uses TRBV9 and TRBJ1-6; D gene unclear. Trimming took 0 bases from V and 3 from J, leaving 7 bases between them. The CDR3 has 15 residues. The germline V gene has CDR1 SGDLS and CDR2 YYNGEE. The CDR3, as DNA: TGTGCCAGCAGCGTAGAGGGCAACTATAATTCACCCCTCCACTTT. Its translation is CASSVEGNYNSPLHF.

V usage is TRBV18 and J usage is TRBJ1-1; D remains ambiguous. The CDR3 totals 14 residues. Per germline, CDR1 KGHSH and CDR2 LQKENI. With 4 bases removed from V and 2 bases from J, the gap between germline ends came to 11 bases. The CDR3 bases are TGTGCCAGCTCACGACGGACGGTTAACACTGAAGCTTTCTTT. Translating gives CASSRRTVNTEAFF. The full variable domain, its missing parts supplied by reference TRBV18 and TRBJ1-1, is NAGVMQNPRHLVRRRGQEARLRCSPMKGHSHVYWYRQLPEEGLKFMVYLQKENIIDESGMPKERFSAEFPKEGPSILRIQQVVRGDSAAYFCASSRRTVNTEAFFGQGTRLTVV.

The chain uses TRBV10-3 and TRBJ2-1; 9 bases match TRBD2. This CDR3 region has 14 residues. Per germline, CDR1 ENHRY and CDR2 SYGVKD. J lost 7 bases, V lost 3 bases, and 4 bases had no gene match. In DNA, the CDR3 is TGTGCCATCAGTGACCCAGCGGGGGGTAATGAGCAGTTCTTC. This codes for CAISDPAGGNEQFF.

The rearrangement uses TRBV9 and TRBJ1-4; D possibly corresponds to TRBD1 (5 bases). Germline V gene sequence: CDR1 SGDLS, CDR2 YYNGEE. This CDR3 contains 14 residues. V was cut by 4 bases and J by 6 bases, with 13 bases left in between. The CDR3 here is CASSPTQGDEKLFF. In DNA form, the CDR3 reads TGTGCCAGCAGCCCGACGCAGGGTGATGAAAAACTGTTTTTT.

The chain is built from TRBV19 and TRBJ2-1, with a weak D call TRBD2 (6 bases). Looked up from germline, CDR1 is LNHDA and CDR2 is SQIVND (reference sequence). Trimming took off 8 bases at V and 7 bases at J, with 18 bases between the two ends. The CDR3 has 14 residues. The CDR3 bases are TGTGCCAGTTCGAGACTAGTTTTGTTGAATGAGCAGTTCTTC. Translated, it gives CASSRLVLLNEQFF.

Only a few counts were recorded for this clone. V and J are TRBV4-2 and TRBJ1-5; 7 bases are a match to TRBD1. This CDR3 is 13 amino acids long. CDR1 and CDR2 from the germline V gene are LGHNA and YNFKEQ. With 0 bases clipped from V and 14 bases from J, the junction kept 7 bases outside the gene matches. The CDR3: CASSQEVRDSKHF. CDR3 in DNA: TGTGCCAGCAGCCAAGAGGTCCGGGACAGCAAGCATTTT.

The rearrangement joins TRBV9 to TRBJ1-1; no firm D call. The germline V gene encodes CDR1 SGDLS and CDR2 YYNGEE. Trimming shortened V by 0 bases and J by 1 base, and 13 bases separated the two germline ends. The CDR3 has 16 amino acids. The DNA for the CDR3 is TGTGCCAGCAGCGTAGTTGTCGGGGTAACGAACACTGAAGCTTTCTTT. The encoded protein is CASSVVVGVTNTEAFF.

The CDR3 nucleotides read TGTGCCAGCAGCTTACAGGGGCAGTATGGCTACACCTTC. Its protein product is CASSLQGQYGYTF. J is TRBJ1-2 and V is TRBV13, with a weak D call TRBD1 (6 bases). The V gene lost 2 bases and the J gene lost 5 bases, with 9 bases spanning the gap. The CDR3 contains 13 residues. CDR1 PRHDT and CDR2 FYEKMQ come from the germline V gene (reference sequence).